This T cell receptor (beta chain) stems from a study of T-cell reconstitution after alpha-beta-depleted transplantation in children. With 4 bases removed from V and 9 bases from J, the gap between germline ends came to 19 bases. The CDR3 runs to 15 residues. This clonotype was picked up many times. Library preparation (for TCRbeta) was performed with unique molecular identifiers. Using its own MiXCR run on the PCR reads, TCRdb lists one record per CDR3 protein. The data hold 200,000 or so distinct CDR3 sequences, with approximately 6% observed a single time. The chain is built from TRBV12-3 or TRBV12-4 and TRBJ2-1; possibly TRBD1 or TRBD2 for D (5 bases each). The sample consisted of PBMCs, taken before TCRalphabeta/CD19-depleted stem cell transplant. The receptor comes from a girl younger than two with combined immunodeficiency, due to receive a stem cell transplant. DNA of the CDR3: TGTGCCAGCAGTTGGGGACCGCAGGGCCTCGGTGAGCAGTTCTTC. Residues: CASSWGPQGLGEQFF.